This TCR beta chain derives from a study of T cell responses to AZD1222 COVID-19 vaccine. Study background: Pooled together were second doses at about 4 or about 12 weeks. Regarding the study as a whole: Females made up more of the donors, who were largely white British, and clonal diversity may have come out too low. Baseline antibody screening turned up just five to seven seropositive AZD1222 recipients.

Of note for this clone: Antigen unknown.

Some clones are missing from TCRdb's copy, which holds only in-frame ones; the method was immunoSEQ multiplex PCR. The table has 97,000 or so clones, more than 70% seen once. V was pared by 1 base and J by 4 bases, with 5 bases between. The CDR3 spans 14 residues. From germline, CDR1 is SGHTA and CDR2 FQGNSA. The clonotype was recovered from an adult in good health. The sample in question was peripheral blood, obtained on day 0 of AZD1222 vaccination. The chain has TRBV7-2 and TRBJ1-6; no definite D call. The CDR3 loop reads CASSLVRYNSPLHF. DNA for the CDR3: TGTGCCAGCAGCTTAGTGAGATATAATTCACCCCTCCACTTT.